These 10 T cell receptor beta chains came from one sample sequenced in a study of Ad26.COV2.S vaccination and SARS-CoV-2 variants. Treatment described: 15 to 20 received Ad26.COV2.S at low or high dose, single or two shots; 5 received placebo; per-sample allocation not given. Specimen acquisition occurred on day 63 following the initial vaccine or placebo injection. Profiling relied on immunoSEQ multiplex PCR, and the TCRdb table lists in-frame clones only, not all of them. The sample has 440,000 or so clones, about nine tenths seen once. The sample consisted of peripheral blood, taken in a trial of Ad26.COV2.S vaccine versus placebo. Receptors originate from a person aged 18-60 years who received the Ad26.COV2.S COVID-19 vaccine or a placebo.

This clone was seen only a few times. The chain recombines TRBV27 with TRBJ1-3, with D tentatively TRBD1 (5 bases). This CDR3 region has 17 residues. The germline V and J ends were trimmed by 2 bases and 0 bases, with 14 bases remaining between them. Germline V CDR1 and CDR2: MNHEY, SMNVEV (reference sequence). CDR3 coding DNA: TGTGCCAGCAGTTTAAGTCCGGGACCCTCCTCTGGAAACACCATATATTTT. The encoded protein is CASSLSPGPSSGNTIYF.

The chain joins TRBV10-3 to TRBJ2-2; 7 bases align to TRBD1. Germline V CDR1 and CDR2: ENHRY, SYGVKD. V lost 5 bases and J lost 4; bases outside the gene matches: 7. The CDR3 runs to 15 residues. The CDR3 DNA sequence: TGTGCCATCAGTTTTCGCGCAGGGGGCACCGGGGAGCTGTTTTTT. The encoded protein is CAISFRAGGTGELFF.

The V call is TRBV5-4, the J call TRBJ1-4; 7 bases agree with TRBD1. The germline gives CDR1 SGHNT, CDR2 YYREEE (reference sequence). This CDR3 has 15 residues. After removal of 0 bases from V and 3 bases from J, the junction contained 2 bases not matched to a gene. The CDR3 here is CASSLEDRPNEKLFF. CDR3 DNA sequence: TGTGCCAGCAGCTTGGAGGACAGGCCTAATGAAAAACTGTTTTTT.

This chain uses TRBV4-3 with TRBJ2-7; D might be TRBD2 (7 bases). The CDR3 has 16 amino acids. V gave up 0 bases and J gave up 2 bases, with 14 bases separating them. The germline V gene encodes CDR1 LGHNA and CDR2 YSLEER. The CDR3 nucleotides read TGCGCCAGCAGCCAAGATTTTGCGGGGGCTACCTACGAGCAGTACTTC. This gives the protein CASSQDFAGATYEQYF.

The chain recombines TRBV6-1 with TRBJ2-7, with TRBD1 matching over 8 bases. CDR1 is MNHNS and CDR2 is SASEGT in the germline V gene. V shed 2 bases and J 2 bases; nucleotides not matched to a gene: 5. The CDR3 contains 15 residues. CDR3 residues: CASSEWGQATYEQYF. CDR3 in DNA: TGTGCCAGCAGTGAATGGGGACAGGCCACCTACGAGCAGTACTTC.

The V and J genes are TRBV6-2 or TRBV6-3 and TRBJ1-2; D is ambiguous. Germline V gene data show CDR1 as MNHEY and CDR2 as SVGEGT. Trimming pared 2 bases from V and 4 bases from J, leaving 5 bases between. This CDR3 region has 12 residues. CDR3 coding DNA: TGTGCCAGCAGTTACCCAACCTATGGCTACACCTTC. Its translation is CASSYPTYGYTF.

This rearrangement joins TRBV10-2 to TRBJ1-5; tentatively, D is TRBD1 (6 bases). The CDR3 contains 15 residues. V gave up 2 bases and J gave up 4 bases, with 12 bases separating them. Per the germline V gene, CDR1 is WSHSY and CDR2 is SAAADI. CDR3 in amino acids: CASSEIGGVNQPQHF. CDR3 in DNA: TGCGCCAGCAGTGAGATAGGGGGGGTAAATCAGCCCCAGCATTTT.

The chain employs TRBV7-8 and TRBJ2-1; D gene unclear. The V end lost 5 bases, the J end lost 5 bases, and 13 bases lay between the germline ends. Germline V gene data show CDR1 as SGHVS and CDR2 as FQNEAQ. CDR3 size: 14 residues. CDR3 sequence: CASSPEKRNNEQFF. The CDR3 bases are TGTGCCAGCAGCCCAGAGAAAAGAAACAATGAGCAGTTCTTC.

The chain carries TRBV29-1 and TRBJ1-2; D is undetermined. Trimming left V 1 base short and J 7 bases short, with 10 bases between. The germline CDR1 and CDR2 sequences are SQVTM and ANQGSEA. The CDR3 runs to 12 residues. The CDR3 sequence is CSVEATSAGYTF. In nucleotides, the CDR3 is TGCAGCGTTGAAGCCACCTCGGCTGGCTACACCTTC. Combining the CDR3 with reference TRBV29-1 and TRBJ1-2 gives the whole variable domain SAVISQKPSRDICQRGTSLTIQCQVDSQVTMMFWYRQQPGQSLTLIATANQGSEATYESGFVIDKFPISRPNLTFSTLTVSNMSPEDSSIYLCSVEATSAGYTFGSGTRLTVV.

This clone has only one observation. This chain links TRBV27 with TRBJ2-7; D gene uncertain. Germline CDR1 is MNHEY and CDR2 is SMNVEV (reference sequence). V was clipped by 5 bases and J by 7 bases, with 12 bases between them. CDR3 length: 12 amino acids. Here the CDR3 reads CASSETPGEQYF. DNA of the CDR3: TGTGCCAGCAGTGAGACACCCGGGGAGCAGTACTTC.